The T cell receptor (beta chain) described here comes from a study of preoperative IRX-2 immunotherapy in early breast cancer. Treatment reported: preoperative locoregional IRX-2 cytokine immunotherapy. Preoperative locoregional IRX-2 cytokine immunotherapy was tested in the phase Ib source study. Generated by immunoSEQ multiplex PCR, the TCRdb table keeps only in-frame clones and is missing some. The sample lists approximately 26,000 clones; around 80% were seen once. Germline V gene sequence: CDR1 LGHNT, CDR2 FRNRAP. This CDR3 has 18 residues. V was pared by 6 bases and J by 1 base, with 8 bases of the junction left unmatched.

Sequenced material: lymph node tissue, taken after IRX-2 immunotherapy. The origin of this receptor is a human donor with breast cancer. V is TRBV12-5 and J is TRBJ2-1; 14 bases are a match to TRBD2. The CDR3 DNA follows: TGTGCTAGTGGCGGTGGGACTAGCGGGGGAGGGTCCTACAATGAGCAGTTCTTC. It yields the protein CASGGGTSGGGSYNEQFF.